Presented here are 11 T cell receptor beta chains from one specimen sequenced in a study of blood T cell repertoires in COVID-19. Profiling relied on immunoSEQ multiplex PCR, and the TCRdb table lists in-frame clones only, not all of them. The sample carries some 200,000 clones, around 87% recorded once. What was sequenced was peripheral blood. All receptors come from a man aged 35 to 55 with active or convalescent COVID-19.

The CDR3 region is CASSPGAGGPDTQYF. CDR3 sequence (DNA): TGTGCCAGCTCACCCGGCGCGGGGGGGCCGGATACGCAGTATTTT. The chain has TRBV18 and TRBJ2-3; the match to TRBD2 covers 9 bases. V lost 3 bases to trimming and J lost 6 bases; unmatched junction nucleotides: 7. This CDR3 region has 15 residues. Germline assignment: CDR1 KGHSH and CDR2 LQKENI.

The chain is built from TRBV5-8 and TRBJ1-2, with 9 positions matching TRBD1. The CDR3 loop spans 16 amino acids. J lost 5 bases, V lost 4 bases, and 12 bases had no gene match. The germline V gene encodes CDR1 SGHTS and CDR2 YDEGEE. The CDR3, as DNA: TGTGCCAGCAGCCGTTCGGGACAGGGAATCGGATATGGCTACACCTTC. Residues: CASSRSGQGIGYGYTF.

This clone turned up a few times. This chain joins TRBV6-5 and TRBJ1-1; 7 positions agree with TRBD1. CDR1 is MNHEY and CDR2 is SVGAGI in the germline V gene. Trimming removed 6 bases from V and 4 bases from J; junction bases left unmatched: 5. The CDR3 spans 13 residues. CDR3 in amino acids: CASSRWTGTEAFF. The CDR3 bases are TGTGCCAGCAGCAGATGGACAGGCACTGAAGCTTTCTTT.

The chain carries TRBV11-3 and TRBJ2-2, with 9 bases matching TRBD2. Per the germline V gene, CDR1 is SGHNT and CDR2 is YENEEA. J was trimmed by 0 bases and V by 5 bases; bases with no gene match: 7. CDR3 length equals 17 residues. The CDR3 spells CASSASAGGTNTGELFF. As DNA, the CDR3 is TGTGCCAGCAGCGCCTCCGCGGGGGGGACGAACACCGGGGAGCTGTTTTTT.

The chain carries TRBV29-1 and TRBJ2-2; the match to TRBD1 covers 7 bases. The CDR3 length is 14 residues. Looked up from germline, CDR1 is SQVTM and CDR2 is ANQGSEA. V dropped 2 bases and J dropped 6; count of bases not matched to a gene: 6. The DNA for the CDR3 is TGCAGCGTTGAACGAACAGGGGCCCCCGGGGAGCTGTTTTTT. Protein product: CSVERTGAPGELFF.

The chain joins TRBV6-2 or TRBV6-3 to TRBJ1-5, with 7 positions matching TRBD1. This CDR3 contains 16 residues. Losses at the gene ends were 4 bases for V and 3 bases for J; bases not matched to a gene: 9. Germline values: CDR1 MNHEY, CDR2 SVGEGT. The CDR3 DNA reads TGTGCCAGCAGTTCGAAGGCGGACAGGATCAATCAGCCCCAGCATTTT. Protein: CASSSKADRINQPQHF.

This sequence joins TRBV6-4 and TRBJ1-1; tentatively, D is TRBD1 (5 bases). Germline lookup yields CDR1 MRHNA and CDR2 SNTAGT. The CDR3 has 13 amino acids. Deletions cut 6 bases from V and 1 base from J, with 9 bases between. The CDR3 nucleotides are TGTGCCAGCAGGCTGACAGCGAACACTGAAGCTTTCTTT. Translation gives CASRLTANTEAFF.

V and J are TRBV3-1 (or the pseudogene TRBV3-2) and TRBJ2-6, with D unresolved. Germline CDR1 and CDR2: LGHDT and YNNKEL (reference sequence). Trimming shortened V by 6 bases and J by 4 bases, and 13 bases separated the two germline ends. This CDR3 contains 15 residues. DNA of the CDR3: TGTGCCAGCAGGCCACGGTCACCCGGGGCCAACGTCCTGACTTTC. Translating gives CASRPRSPGANVLTF.

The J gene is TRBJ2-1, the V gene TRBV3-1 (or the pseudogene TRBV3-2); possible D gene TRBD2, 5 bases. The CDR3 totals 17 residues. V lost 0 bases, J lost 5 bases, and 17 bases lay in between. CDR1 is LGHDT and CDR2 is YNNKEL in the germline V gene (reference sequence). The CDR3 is CASSQDLRTGGHNEQFF. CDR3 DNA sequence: TGTGCCAGCAGCCAAGATCTTCGGACCGGAGGCCACAATGAGCAGTTCTTC.

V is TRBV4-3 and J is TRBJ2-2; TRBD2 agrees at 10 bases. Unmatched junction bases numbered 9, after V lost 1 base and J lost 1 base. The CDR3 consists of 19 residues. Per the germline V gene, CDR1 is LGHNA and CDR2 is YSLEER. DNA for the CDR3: TGCGCCAGCAGCCAAGTCAGCGGGGGGGCCGGAATGAACACCGGGGAGCTGTTTTTT. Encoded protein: CASSQVSGGAGMNTGELFF.

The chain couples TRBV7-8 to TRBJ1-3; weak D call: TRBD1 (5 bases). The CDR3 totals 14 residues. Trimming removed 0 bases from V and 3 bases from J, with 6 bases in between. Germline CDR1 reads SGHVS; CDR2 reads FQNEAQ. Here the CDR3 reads CASSLARVGNTIYF. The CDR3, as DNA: TGTGCCAGCAGCTTAGCCAGGGTTGGAAACACCATATATTTT.